The rows below give T cell receptor beta chains drawn from one sample of a study of early T cells in non-severe SARS-CoV-2 infection. TCRdb itself ran the 5' RACE reads through MiXCR, one entry per CDR3 protein. The sample has fewer than 50,000 distinct CDR3 sequences; more than 5.5% are singletons. This specimen consisted of whole blood, obtained at baseline. The receptors originated from an adult who was a healthcare worker with PCR-confirmed SARS-CoV-2 infection or an uninfected control (not recorded which). Both conserved end residues are part of each CDR3. Fields, in order: clone size, D gene, J gene, V gene, CDR3 DNA, CDR3 protein. A D gene is named only where the DNA matches it firmly. The size entry is marked missing in some rows and otherwise reads once, few, many or a size class.

clone size: many
D gene: .
J gene: TRBJ1-6
V gene: TRBV7-6
CDR3 DNA: TGTGCCAGCAGCTTGGACCTGGATTCACCCCTCCACTTT
CDR3 protein: CASSLDLDSPLHF

clone size: .
D gene: .
J gene: TRBJ2-3
V gene: TRBV7-2
CDR3 DNA: TGTGCCAGCAGCTTAGGAGGGGTGTCGTTGACAGATACGCAGTATTTT
CDR3 protein: CASSLGGVSLTDTQYF

clone size: many
D gene: .
J gene: TRBJ2-5
V gene: TRBV18
CDR3 DNA: TGTGCCAGCTCACCAGCCGCAGGCGTCCAAGAGACCCAGTACTTC
CDR3 protein: CASSPAAGVQETQYF

clone size: few
D gene: .
J gene: TRBJ2-1
V gene: TRBV21-1
CDR3 DNA: TGTGCCAGCAGCCGCGATAATCTGTATCTGTTCTTC
CDR3 protein: CASSRDNLYLFF

clone size: many
D gene: TRBD1
J gene: TRBJ1-2
V gene: TRBV12-3/TRBV12-4
CDR3 DNA: TGTGCCAGCAGTTCCAATGAGGGGGCCGGCTACACCTTC
CDR3 protein: CASSSNEGAGYTF

clone size: few
D gene: TRBD2
J gene: TRBJ2-1
V gene: TRBV24-1
CDR3 DNA: TGTGCCACCAGTTGGGAGAGCGGGGGGGCTATCAATGAGCAGTTCTTC
CDR3 protein: CATSWESGGAINEQFF

clone size: few
D gene: .
J gene: TRBJ1-1
V gene: TRBV7-2
CDR3 DNA: TGTGCCAGCAGCTCACTCCGTAGGGCTGAAGCTTTCTTT
CDR3 protein: CASSSLRRAEAFF

clone size: many
D gene: .
J gene: TRBJ2-7
V gene: TRBV7-8
CDR3 DNA: TGTGCCAGCAGCTTGGGGGTCTCCTACGAGCAGTACTTC
CDR3 protein: CASSLGVSYEQYF

clone size: many
D gene: TRBD2
J gene: TRBJ2-1
V gene: TRBV11-2
CDR3 DNA: TGTGCCAGCAGCCGTAGCGGGGGCTTCAAGAATGAGCAGTTCTTC
CDR3 protein: CASSRSGGFKNEQFF

clone size: many
D gene: TRBD1
J gene: TRBJ2-6
V gene: TRBV18
CDR3 DNA: TGTGCCAGCGCACAGGGGGCTGGGGCCAACGTCCTGACTTTC
CDR3 protein: CASAQGAGANVLTF

clone size: many
D gene: .
J gene: TRBJ1-2
V gene: TRBV28
CDR3 DNA: TGTACCAGCGGAGGTACTTACTATGGCTACACCTTC
CDR3 protein: CTSGGTYYGYTF

clone size: .
D gene: .
J gene: TRBJ1-2
V gene: TRBV28
CDR3 DNA: TGTGCCAGCAGTTCCCCGGCAGGCAGGAACTATGGCTACACCTTC
CDR3 protein: CASSSPAGRNYGYTF

clone size: .
D gene: .
J gene: TRBJ1-1
V gene: TRBV18
CDR3 DNA: TGTGCCAGCTCACCCGGGCCGCGAAGGAACACTGAAGCTTTCTTT
CDR3 protein: CASSPGPRRNTEAFF

clone size: .
D gene: .
J gene: TRBJ2-7
V gene: TRBV28
CDR3 DNA: TGTGCCAGCACCCAGCGCGCGAGGGAGCAGTACTTC
CDR3 protein: CASTQRAREQYF

clone size: few
D gene: .
J gene: TRBJ2-4
V gene: TRBV28
CDR3 DNA: TGTGCCAGCAGCCTAGCGCACGCCAAAAACATTCAGTACTTC
CDR3 protein: CASSLAHAKNIQYF

clone size: many
D gene: .
J gene: TRBJ1-4
V gene: TRBV7-9
CDR3 DNA: TGTGCCAGCAGCTTAGTGTCTGGGGTTGGAAAACTGTTTTTT
CDR3 protein: CASSLVSGVGKLFF

clone size: many
D gene: TRBD1
J gene: TRBJ2-7
V gene: TRBV5-6
CDR3 DNA: TGTGCCAGCAGCTTGTACGGGACAGGCACCTACGAGCAGTACTTC
CDR3 protein: CASSLYGTGTYEQYF

clone size: .
D gene: .
J gene: TRBJ1-1
V gene: TRBV28
CDR3 DNA: TGTGCCAGCGTTAGTGATCAGGTTGGGGGCACTGAAGCTTTCTTT
CDR3 protein: CASVSDQVGGTEAFF

clone size: .
D gene: .
J gene: TRBJ1-5
V gene: TRBV20-1
CDR3 DNA: TGCAGTGCTAGATCGCCGGGACATAGCAATCAGCCCCAGCATTTT
CDR3 protein: CSARSPGHSNQPQHF

clone size: .
D gene: TRBD2
J gene: TRBJ2-5
V gene: TRBV5-1
CDR3 DNA: TGCGCCAGCAGCCTAGCGGGGGGAAAAGAGACCCAGTACTTC
CDR3 protein: CASSLAGGKETQYF

clone size: many
D gene: .
J gene: TRBJ1-5
V gene: TRBV7-2
CDR3 DNA: TGTGCCAGCAGCCCAGGGAACAATCAGCCCCAGCATTTT
CDR3 protein: CASSPGNNQPQHF

clone size: many
D gene: TRBD1
J gene: TRBJ1-2
V gene: TRBV29-1
CDR3 DNA: TGCAGCGTAGGGGACAGCAACTATGGCTACACCTTC
CDR3 protein: CSVGDSNYGYTF

clone size: many
D gene: .
J gene: TRBJ1-1
V gene: TRBV7-2
CDR3 DNA: TGTGCCAGCAGCTTCCGGCCAGGGGAGAACACTGAAGCTTTCTTT
CDR3 protein: CASSFRPGENTEAFF

clone size: few
D gene: TRBD1
J gene: TRBJ2-7
V gene: TRBV20-1
CDR3 DNA: TGCAGTGCCGTTTCGGACAGGGGTTACGAGCAGTACTTC
CDR3 protein: CSAVSDRGYEQYF

clone size: .
D gene: TRBD2
J gene: TRBJ2-1
V gene: TRBV6-5
CDR3 DNA: TGTGCCAGCAGCCGAACTAGCGGGAATAACAATGAGCAGTTCTTC
CDR3 protein: CASSRTSGNNNEQFF

clone size: many
D gene: .
J gene: TRBJ2-5
V gene: TRBV7-3
CDR3 DNA: TGTGCCAGCAGCTCCACCGGGACAACTCAAGAGACCCAGTACTTC
CDR3 protein: CASSSTGTTQETQYF

clone size: .
D gene: .
J gene: TRBJ1-3
V gene: TRBV7-9
CDR3 DNA: TGTGCCAGCAGCTTTTCCGGTAGGGGTCCTGGAAACACCATATATTTT
CDR3 protein: CASSFSGRGPGNTIYF

clone size: many
D gene: TRBD1
J gene: TRBJ2-7
V gene: TRBV27
CDR3 DNA: TGTGCCAGCAGACAGGGGGCCTACGAGCAGTACTTC
CDR3 protein: CASRQGAYEQYF

clone size: many
D gene: .
J gene: TRBJ1-5
V gene: TRBV12-3/TRBV12-4
CDR3 DNA: TGTGCCAGCAGTCTCACGGACGGGAGCAATCAGCCCCAGCATTTT
CDR3 protein: CASSLTDGSNQPQHF